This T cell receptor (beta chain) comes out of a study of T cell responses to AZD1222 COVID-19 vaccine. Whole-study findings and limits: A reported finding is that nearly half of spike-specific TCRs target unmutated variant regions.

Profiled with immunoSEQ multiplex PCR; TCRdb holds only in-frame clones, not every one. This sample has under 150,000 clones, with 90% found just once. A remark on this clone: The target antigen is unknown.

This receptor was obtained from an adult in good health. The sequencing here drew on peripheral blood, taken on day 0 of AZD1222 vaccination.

CDR3 sequence (DNA): TGTGCCAGCAGTCCTAGCGGGGCGGATACGCAGTATTTT. This sequence encodes CASSPSGADTQYF. This chain joins TRBV7-2 and TRBJ2-3; 9 bases fit TRBD2. The germline CDR1 and CDR2 sequences are SGHTA and FQGNSA. V shed 6 bases, J shed 6 bases, and the junction held 4 bases outside the gene matches. The CDR3 covers 13 residues.